Below, one TCR beta chain is given with its context. Its antigen is still unknown. The input lacks base qualities; no much larger clone sits a single base away. The cohort comprised under 700 healthy bone marrow donors. At the time of sampling, every cohort member was nominally healthy, though immune exposures that went unrecorded were likely present. The donor tested CMV seronegative and was one of the 352 seronegative cohort members. Each donor provided a peripheral blood sample, and peripheral blood mononuclear cells were used for TCR beta sequencing. Genomic DNA extraction from the blood cell samples was performed with the Qiagen DNeasy Blood Extraction Kit. The data are from a study of cytomegalovirus exposure and HLA in healthy donors (TCRdb year 2017). Background on the whole study: An earlier analysis of several hundred of the donors reported 250 to 300 Gb of sequence data and about 100 million unique TCR beta sequences from about 179 million T cells. Approximately 300 gigabases of sequencing data and around 80 million unique TCR sequences made up an early release that covered about 640 HLA-typed donors. The genetic ancestry cluster associated with self-reported Caucasian donors included over 65% of the roughly 400 genotyped donors. The study aimed to test whether signatures of past pathogen exposure could be identified by cataloging public T cell receptors. The T cell repertoires of about 700 subjects were profiled by immunosequencing and related to cytomegalovirus serostatus. In addition to the first cohort of roughly 700 subjects, a separate validation cohort of approximately 130 different subjects was used. High-throughput TCR immunosequencing, statistical association of individual TCRs with disease status, and machine learning were combined to predict cytomegalovirus infection status. In a later analysis, previously published TCR beta repertoires from several hundred donors were re-analyzed and high-resolution HLA genotyping was added so that TCR occurrence patterns could be studied. Rather than drawing on any new phenotypic data, the later analysis identified candidate immune exposures from TCR beta sequences and the way those sequences occurred across donors. An earlier analysis of some 500 of the donors used high-throughput TCR beta sequencing to judge whether each TCR beta V gene segment behaved as functional or pseudogenic. Donor age, sex, ethnicity and CMV serostatus were compiled alongside the repertoire data. Genome-wide SNP genotypes for about 55% of the roughly 670 donors were used in a later genetic analysis, which treated that subset as a discovery cohort. All discovery cohort repertoires had been generated using a single sequencing platform. HLA typing covered class I and class II loci at four-digit resolution. The number of typed donors differed by locus: roughly 620-630 for A, B, C, DRB1 and DQB1; roughly 510 for DQA1; roughly 600 for DPA1; and about 470 for DPB1. About five DR-DQ haplotypes were handled as single units for association and clustering, since linkage in the cohort was strong. Among about 400 genotyped donors of the cohort, an average of around 240,000 unique TCR beta nucleotide sequences was sequenced per donor, of which 15% to 20% were non-productive.

Receptor amplification or capture employed the immunoSEQ multiplex PCR assay. For the multiplex PCR, a mixture combining 60 forward primers for TCR Vbeta segments and 13 reverse primers for TCR Jbeta segments was used. The CDR3 region of rearranged TCR beta genes was amplified from genomic DNA with a multiplex PCR assay. Amplified TCR beta libraries were sequenced as 87-base-pair reads on the Illumina HiSeq System. In the source study's methods: A later analysis tallied around 82 million unique TCR beta chains across the approximately 670 repertoires, and about 12 million of those chains were shared by two or more donors. Raw reads were error-corrected and collapsed into unique sequences by a nearest-neighbor algorithm in which closely related sequences were merged to remove PCR and sequencing errors. V, D and J gene segments were assigned by aligning CDR3 sequences to IMGT reference sequences. Each retained sequence needed at least a six-nucleotide match to both a V gene segment and a J gene segment. A rearrangement was called productive if the CDR3 had no stop codons and remained in frame with V and J, and every other rearrangement was called non-productive. CDR3 was defined according to IMGT convention as the region running from the second conserved V-encoded cysteine to the conserved J-encoded phenylalanine. In an earlier analysis of just under 600 of the donors, sequences lacking an unambiguous match to a single V gene segment were excluded. In an earlier analysis of several hundred of the donors, V segments were called functional above 56.7% productive rearrangements and were called segregating when the between-donor standard deviation exceeded 5%. A statistical classification framework was built for diagnosing cytomegalovirus status from the catalog of TCR beta chain sequences. In a later analysis, TCR nucleotide sequences were compared against IMGT/GENE-DB human TR gene sequences so that V and J genes could be assigned. In a later analysis, CDR3 sequences and most-parsimonious VDJ recombination scenarios were assigned using the TCRdist pipeline. A later analysis defined each TCR beta chain by its CDR3 amino acid sequence plus V-gene family, and excluded reads lacking a unique V-gene family. A later analysis removed 592 highly shared, low-generation-probability nucleotide sequences to deal with suspected cross-contamination and a sequencing artifact. In a later analysis, a clonal expansion index was calculated for each public chain from normalized within-repertoire ranks of inferred template counts. A later analysis computed generation probabilities with a VDJ recombination model fitted to out-of-frame rearrangements, and checked the results against IGoR. Hypergeometric tests were used in a later analysis to score TCR-TCR, TCR-HLA and TCR-CMV co-occurrence, with a repertoire-size bias correction applied to the TCR pairs. False discovery rates were estimated in a later analysis by permuting HLA or CMV assignments 20 times. In a later analysis, co-occurring TCRs were grouped using DBSCAN, and TCRdist sequence similarity was added for clustering within HLA-allele-positive subsets. For co-occurrence clustering, repertoires with fewer than 30,000 or more than 120,000 public chains were excluded, along with roughly 5 repertoires with anomalous nucleotide sharing. TCRdb stores this immuneACCESS table with in-frame sequences only. Part of the clones is absent; in the studies checked, under half of the shortfall reflects unresolved V genes, and no reason is known for the rest. The DNA gave D and trimming, while V, J and clone size come from that table. The sample table shows roughly 100,000 clones, and around 80% are seen once. 5.5% to 7% of the sample rests with the top ten.

CDR1 is given as MGHDK and CDR2 as SYGVNS, both from the germline V gene. The CDR3 has 14 amino acids, counting the end cysteine and phenylalanine. The CDR3 DNA has 42 bases and is translated from base 1. V is pruned by 8 bases and J by 4 bases, leaving 7 bases of the junction without a gene match. What the research found in general, with its limitations: Because HLA typing was missing for some donors at each locus, association tests included only the typed subset. Correlated functional status among segregating V segments might reflect linkage disequilibrium, but an unknown experimental factor could not be ruled out. Specific HLA alleles were associated with 15,000 to 20,000 TCR beta sequences at a false discovery rate of 0.05 in a later analysis. An association between a missense DCLRE1C variant and V-gene and J-gene trimming of TCR beta chains was found in a later genetic analysis and replicated in an independent cohort. A cluster of highly shared sequence variants was judged likely to be a technical artifact of the sequencing pipeline. In vitro tests confirmed that a few of the cytomegalovirus-associated TCR beta chains recognize cytomegalovirus antigens. The cohort was sequenced for TCR beta chains only, and without alpha or paired-chain data the features that could be detected were limited. According to a later analysis, TCR association rates differed among HLA loci, with DRB1 alleles showing the most associated TCRs and HLA-C alleles showing the fewest. An earlier analysis of some 560 of the donors showed that most TCR beta V segments appeared in productive rearrangements either about 87% or about 30% of the time, which broadly matched IMGT annotations. Immune exposure information for the cohort was limited to CMV serostatus. In a later analysis, HLA-associated TCR beta chains showed more clonal expansion and lower generation probabilities than non-associated chains that were equally common. A total of 150 to 200 TCR beta chains were listed by the study as associated with cytomegalovirus. Because the 87-base-pair reads could not distinguish some IMGT-functional V segments, including TRBV6-2 and TRBV6-3, those segments were excluded. The authors suggested that the approach could potentially be extended to other disease states and immunological phenotypes. Assigning TCR associations to individual alleles was difficult when HLA alleles, especially DR and DQ, strongly co-occurred. In a later analysis, several top co-occurrence clusters were reported to appear linked to parvovirus B19, influenza, CMV and Epstein-Barr virus. A later genetic analysis reported fewer N-insertions in productive TCRs among donors in an Asian-associated ancestry cluster than the roughly 700-donor mean. Most CMV-associated TCR beta chains appeared to be HLA-restricted in a later analysis, and the HLA associations seemed to be driven largely by CMV exposure. Cytomegalovirus status was reported to be diagnosed by the classifier with high specificity and sensitivity in both the original and validation cohorts. The earlier analysis of about 600 of the donors excluded approximately 15 rarely observed V segments, including chromosome 9 orphons, because counts were too low. A further reported finding was that TCR beta sequences accurately predicted the HLA-A and HLA-B alleles for most subjects in the first cohort. Presence/absence analyses assumed roughly uniform sequencing depth across donors, an assumption that may not hold. Across donors, most TCR sequences were observed very rarely, whereas some public TCRs were present in many individuals.

The material sequenced was PBMCs. The origin of this receptor is a man in his late teens or twenties in good health and CMV-seronegative. The sequence links TRBV25-1 to TRBJ2-1; TRBD1 lines up with 8 middle nucleotides. The CDR3 has the sequence CASRGTGDYNEQFF. The DNA reads as follows: TGTGCCAGCCGCGGGACAGGAGATTACAATGAGCAGTTCTTC.